The clone carrying this TCR beta chain was counted only a few times. This record comes from a study of T-cell reconstitution after alpha-beta-depleted transplantation in children. Germline values: CDR1 LGHDT, CDR2 YNNKEL (reference sequence). Trimming removed 2 bases at V and 7 bases at J, with 6 bases between. This CDR3 is built from 12 residues. Researchers prepared the TCRbeta library using unique molecular identifiers, the study reports. TCRdb reanalysed the PCR reads using MiXCR and keeps one entry per CDR3 protein. Of around 490,000 distinct CDR3 sequences in the sample, about an eighth were seen once.

The chain links TRBV3-1 to TRBJ2-1, with D hard to call. The sample here was PBMCs, mostly from graft donor cells, taken 180 days after TCRalphabeta/CD19-depleted stem cell transplant. The source is a female patient aged 2 to 10 who had a stem cell transplant for aplastic anemia, so the T cells may come from the graft donor. The CDR3 is CASSQFPNEQFF. The DNA of the CDR3 is TGTGCCAGCAGCCAATTCCCAAATGAGCAGTTCTTC.